This T cell receptor (beta chain) was documented in a study of cytomegalovirus exposure and HLA in healthy donors. The PCR contained 60 Vbeta and 13 Jbeta primers. Measured with immunoSEQ multiplex PCR; TCRdb has only the in-frame clones, and not every one. The sample shows fewer than 250,000 clones, just over 75% of them seen only once. V shed 10 bases and J shed 1 base, with 20 bases lying between them. Germline-derived CDR1 and CDR2 are SNHLY and FYNNEI. The CDR3 length is 15 residues. The chain carries TRBV2 and TRBJ2-7; tentative D call: TRBD2 (7 bases). The TCR originated in a man aged 18-30 years in good health and CMV-seronegative. Input material: PBMCs. The CDR3 DNA sequence: TGTGCCAATGGCGGGGGCGCCACATCTTCCTACGAGCAGTACTTC. It is translated as CANGGGATSSYEQYF.